What follows are 11 T cell receptor beta chains derived from one specimen sequenced in a study of OX40 agonist ivuxolimab in advanced cancers. Assay: immunoSEQ multiplex PCR; the TCRdb copy retains only in-frame clones and omits some. This table holds roughly 100,000 clones, approximately 87% found once. The input for sequencing was CD4+ or CD8+ T cells sorted from blood, taken in a trial of the OX40 agonist ivuxolimab. The receptors shown here come from an adult with an advanced solid tumor such as melanoma, head and neck, liver or kidney cancer.

The V gene is TRBV6-5, the J gene TRBJ2-7, with a weak D call TRBD1 (6 bases). Per the germline V gene, CDR1 is MNHEY and CDR2 is SVGAGI. The ends were cut back, 7 bases at V and 1 base at J, with 11 bases in the middle. The length of the CDR3 is 13 residues. CDR3 nucleotide sequence: TGTGCCAGCAAAGTAGGGGGATCCTACGAGCAGTACTTC. Its translation is CASKVGGSYEQYF.

V usage is TRBV5-5 and J usage is TRBJ1-2; a possible D gene is TRBD1 (5 bases). Germline assignment: CDR1 SGHKS and CDR2 YYEKEE (reference sequence). This CDR3 contains 14 residues. V lost 3 bases, J lost 0 bases, and 9 bases lay in between. The CDR3 nucleotides are TGTGCCAGCAGCTCGGGACGGACTAACTATGGCTACACCTTC. It specifies CASSSGRTNYGYTF.

This rearrangement joins TRBV6-5 to TRBJ1-2; D might be TRBD1 (6 bases). Germline lookup yields CDR1 MNHEY and CDR2 SVGAGI. This CDR3 comprises 15 residues. The V end was cut by 5 bases, the J end by 8 bases, with 21 bases between. The CDR3 DNA follows: TGTGCCAGCAGTCTGCAGGGTGCGGGGGGCAAGGGCTACACCTTC. Its translation is CASSLQGAGGKGYTF.

The chain has TRBV5-1 and TRBJ2-3; D gene unclear. The CDR3 extends over 15 amino acids. V gave up 1 base and J gave up 7 bases, with 16 bases separating them. CDR1 is SGHRS, CDR2 YFSETQ, per germline. In DNA form, the CDR3 reads TGCGCCAGCAGCTTGACACCGACCGGAGAAAATACGCAGTATTTT. It translates to CASSLTPTGENTQYF.

This sequence joins TRBV7-9 and TRBJ1-2, with D uncertain. This CDR3 spans 13 amino acids. The V gene lost 4 bases and the J gene lost 7 bases, with 13 bases spanning the gap. Germline CDR1 is SEHNR and CDR2 is FQNEAQ (reference sequence). The CDR3 protein is CASSSRPDRGYTF. The CDR3 nucleotides read TGTGCCAGCAGCTCCCGCCCCGACCGTGGCTACACCTTC.

This clone has a handful of counts. The genes are TRBV5-1 and TRBJ1-3, with TRBD1 matching 10 bases. The CDR3 has 18 amino acids. CDR1 and CDR2 from the germline V gene are SGHRS and YFSETQ. Germline trimming cut 0 bases from V and 4 bases from J; bases unmatched to any gene: 10. The CDR3, as DNA: TGCGCCAGCAGCTTGGGACCAAGACAGGGGGCGACGGGAAACACCATATATTTT. Translation: CASSLGPRQGATGNTIYF.

V usage is TRBV6-5 and J usage is TRBJ2-6; TRBD2 might be the D (5 bases). The germline V gene has CDR1 MNHEY and CDR2 SVGAGI. V gave up 8 bases and J gave up 4 bases, with 15 bases separating them. The CDR3 totals 15 residues. The CDR3, as DNA: TGTGCCAGCCAAGAACAGCGGCCCGGGGCCAACGTCCTGACTTTC. Its protein is CASQEQRPGANVLTF.

The CDR3 DNA is TGTGCCAGCAGAGTTGGACAGGGGGCCTACGAGCAGTACTTC. As protein: CASRVGQGAYEQYF. The rearrangement uses TRBV6-5 and TRBJ2-7, with TRBD1 matching 10 bases. The CDR3 consists of 14 residues. The V gene's germline CDR1 is MNHEY and CDR2 SVGAGI. The V gene end was trimmed by 6 bases and the J gene end by 2 bases; junction bases not matched to a gene: 4.

This rearrangement joins TRBV10-3 to TRBJ1-1; D is undetermined. CDR1 is ENHRY and CDR2 is SYGVKD in the germline V gene. The CDR3 sequence is 16 residues long. The V end was cut by 5 bases, the J end by 2 bases, with 18 bases between. CDR3 nucleotides: TGTGCCATCAGTTCTCCGGTTGGGGTGGGAAACACTGAAGCTTTCTTT. As protein: CAISSPVGVGNTEAFF.

This chain connects TRBV6-5 to TRBJ1-3; D is ambiguous. The ends were cut back, 0 bases at V and 5 bases at J, with 8 bases in the middle. Germline values: CDR1 MNHEY, CDR2 SVGAGI. This CDR3 has 14 residues. The CDR3: CASSYSSERNTIYF. CDR3 DNA: TGTGCCAGCAGTTACTCGTCGGAGAGAAACACCATATATTTT.

The chain joins TRBV19 to TRBJ1-1; D gene unclear. Trimming took off 5 bases at V and 0 bases at J, with 10 bases between the two ends. CDR3 size: 14 residues. CDR1 is LNHDA and CDR2 is SQIVND in the germline V gene (reference sequence). The DNA for the CDR3 is TGTGCCAGTAGTGCGACACCCATGAACACTGAAGCTTTCTTT. Its protein is CASSATPMNTEAFF.